The TCR beta chain described here comes from a study of blood T cell repertoires in COVID-19. J gave up 3 bases and V 5 bases, and 5 bases lay outside the gene matches. Germline V gene data show CDR1 as MGHDK and CDR2 as SYGVNS. CDR3 size: 16 residues. Only in-frame clones appear in the TCRdb table, and some are missing; sequencing was by immunoSEQ multiplex PCR. This table holds approximately 260,000 clones, 90% found once. The source is a woman aged 55-69 years with COVID-19, enrolled during active disease. Material for sequencing was peripheral blood. This chain uses TRBV25-1 with TRBJ2-3, with 13 positions matching TRBD2. The CDR3 loop reads CASSTRTSGGTDTQYF. In DNA form, the CDR3 reads TGTGCCAGCAGTACCCGGACTAGCGGGGGAACAGATACGCAGTATTTT.